Listed below are T cell receptor beta chains from one sample, sequenced in a study of blood T cells in healthy people across ages. One entry per CDR3 protein, called by TCRdb with MiXCR from the 5' RACE reads. The repertoire holds 1.5 million to 2 million distinct CDR3 sequences, 49% seen once, with roughly 2.1% in the top ten. Specimen: blood. These receptors were taken from a middle-aged woman in good health. Each CDR3 is given with its conserved first and last residue. A D gene is named only where the DNA matches it firmly. The listing skips clone size in some rows; elsewhere it reads once, few, many or a size class.

J: TRBJ2-2; V: TRBV14; D: NA; size: NA; CDR3: CASSQSPFLAGTGELFF; DNA: TGTGCCAGCAGCCAAAGCCCCTTTCTAGCTGGAACCGGGGAGCTGTTTTTT
J: TRBJ2-7; V: TRBV10-3; D: NA; size: few; CDR3: CAISPGRNYEQYF; DNA: TGTGCCATCAGTCCGGGACGAAACTACGAGCAGTACTTC
J: TRBJ2-1; V: TRBV4-1; D: TRBD1; size: few; CDR3: CASSQAMGQSSPYNEQFF; DNA: TGCGCCAGCAGCCAAGCAATGGGACAGTCAAGCCCCTACAATGAGCAGTTCTTC
J: TRBJ2-5; V: TRBV7-6; D: NA; size: NA; CDR3: CASSFPPVETQYF; DNA: TGTGCCAGCAGCTTCCCGCCCGTGGAGACCCAGTACTTC
J: TRBJ1-2; V: TRBV20-1; D: TRBD1; size: NA; CDR3: CSANYRGPDYGYTF; DNA: TGCAGTGCTAACTACAGGGGGCCGGACTATGGCTACACCTTC
J: TRBJ2-5; V: TRBV20-1; D: NA; size: few; CDR3: CSAIQSALGTQYF; DNA: TGCAGTGCTATACAGTCAGCCTTGGGGACCCAGTACTTC
J: TRBJ1-4; V: TRBV4-3; D: NA; size: few; CDR3: CASSQETLDGMATNEKLFF; DNA: TGCGCCAGCAGCCAAGAGACGTTGGACGGCATGGCAACTAATGAAAAACTGTTTTTT
J: TRBJ2-3; V: TRBV20-1; D: NA; size: NA; CDR3: CSARVNQIHTDTQYF; DNA: TGCAGTGCTAGAGTAAACCAAATCCACACAGATACGCAGTATTTT
J: TRBJ2-3; V: TRBV4-1; D: TRBD2; size: NA; CDR3: CTSRPTTSANTDTQYF; DNA: TGCACCAGCAGACCTACGACTAGCGCGAACACAGATACGCAGTATTTT
J: TRBJ2-3; V: TRBV7-3; D: TRBD2; size: once; CDR3: CASSLRGVAGGADTNTQYF; DNA: TGTGCCAGCAGCTTAAGGGGGGTAGCGGGGGGGGCCGATACAAATACGCAGTATTTT
J: TRBJ2-7; V: TRBV4-3; D: NA; size: NA; CDR3: CASSQGAGGFQYF; DNA: TGCGCCAGCAGCCAAGGGGCCGGGGGTTTCCAGTACTTC
J: TRBJ2-7; V: TRBV28; D: NA; size: NA; CDR3: CASRLAPGEQYF; DNA: TGTGCCAGCAGATTAGCGCCGGGCGAGCAGTACTTC
J: TRBJ2-1; V: TRBV11-2; D: TRBD1; size: NA; CDR3: CASSTGQGCNEQFF; DNA: TGTGCCAGCAGCACAGGACAGGGCTGCAATGAGCAGTTCTTC
J: TRBJ2-6; V: TRBV12-3/TRBV12-4; D: NA; size: NA; CDR3: CASSLQAEVGSGANVLTF; DNA: TGTGCCAGCAGTTTGCAGGCCGAGGTGGGATCTGGGGCCAACGTCCTGACTTTC
J: TRBJ2-5; V: TRBV7-9; D: NA; size: NA; CDR3: CASSSRISPETQYF; DNA: TGTGCCAGCAGCTCCCGTATTTCCCCGGAGACCCAGTACTTC
J: TRBJ2-5; V: TRBV29-1; D: NA; size: few; CDR3: CSVEVVRETQYF; DNA: TGCAGCGTTGAAGTAGTGAGGGAGACCCAGTACTTC
J: TRBJ2-7; V: TRBV7-8; D: TRBD1; size: few; CDR3: CASSSVGDRGPVAYEQYF; DNA: TGTGCCAGCAGCTCTGTGGGGGACAGGGGTCCCGTTGCGTACGAGCAGTACTTC